This TCR beta chain was identified during a study of blood T cell repertoires in COVID-19. The CDR3 is made up of 13 amino acids. Germline V CDR1 and CDR2: SSHAT, FNYEAQ (reference sequence). As regards this clone: One end of the junction is discordant with germline, which a read error may explain.

TCRdb keeps only in-frame clones here, not all; method: immunoSEQ multiplex PCR. The sample has roughly 280,000 clones; around 90% are singletons. Material for sequencing was PBMCs or T cells enriched from blood (not recorded which). The clonotype was recovered from a woman younger than 45 with acute COVID-19. The chain recombines TRBV7-7 with TRBJ2-3, with unresolved D. DNA of the CDR3: TGTGCTAGCAGTCCCTCTCCCACAGATACGCAGTATTTT. Amino acid sequence: CASSPSPTDTQYF.